The text below deals with one T cell receptor beta chain. These data are taken from a study of shared clonotypes between healthy human individuals. Cells designated naive CD8 were CD45RO-negative and were positively selected for CCR7, with terminally differentiated effector memory CD45RA+ cells excluded. Data came from immunoSEQ multiplex PCR; TCRdb stores just in-frame clones and leaves some out. The sample lists some 740,000 clones, roughly 92% occurring once. The specimen was naive CD8+ T cells sorted from blood. The source of this sequence is a young man in good health.

DNA of the CDR3: TGTGCCAGCAGTGATCAGACAGGAGGGGACAATGAGCAGTTCTTC. It encodes CASSDQTGGDNEQFF. The chain joins TRBV2 to TRBJ2-1; tentatively, D is TRBD1 or TRBD2 (6 bases each). Trimming took 3 bases from V and 5 from J, leaving 14 bases between them. The germline gives CDR1 SNHLY, CDR2 FYNNEI. The CDR3 length is 15 residues. The variable domain in full, completed from reference TRBV2 and TRBJ2-1, reads EPEVTQTPSHQVTQMGQEVILRCVPISNHLYFYWYRQILGQKVEFLVSFYNNEISEKSEIFDDQFSVERPDGSNFTLKIRSTKLEDSAMYFCASSDQTGGDNEQFFGPGTRLTVL.